The 17 T cell receptor beta chains below were found in one sample sequenced in a study of CD8 T cell repertoires and HIV-1 epitope variants. What these receptors recognize is not known. The table came from immunoSEQ multiplex PCR; TCRdb's copy has only in-frame clones and leaves some out. Of 4,500 to 6,500 clones in the sample, about 70% were seen once. The material sequenced was cultured CD8+ T cells derived from PBMCs. The receptors were gathered from a male donor with HIV.

The chain combines TRBV5-6 with TRBJ2-7; D unresolved. The V end lost 2 bases, the J end lost 5 bases, and 5 bases lay between the germline ends. Germline-derived CDR1 and CDR2 are SGHDT and YYEEEE. This CDR3 region has 11 residues. The chain's CDR3 is CASSFGNEQYF. The CDR3 DNA is TGTGCCAGCAGCTTTGGTAACGAGCAGTACTTC.

This chain links TRBV11-2 with TRBJ1-1; no firm D call. Germline CDR1 and CDR2: SGHAT and FQNNGV. Deletions cut 4 bases from V and 0 bases from J, with 6 bases between. CDR3 size: 13 residues. The CDR3 nucleotides are TGTGCCAGCAGCTCGCAGCTGAACACTGAAGCTTTCTTT. It encodes CASSSQLNTEAFF.

V gene TRBV18 combines with J gene TRBJ1-3, with TRBD1 matching 9 bases. CDR3 length: 17 residues. The J segment lost 1 base and the V segment lost 1 base, leaving 5 bases of the junction unmatched. The V gene's germline CDR1 is KGHSH and CDR2 LQKENI. The CDR3 DNA is TGTGCCAGCTCACCACAACTGACAGGGGGGTCTGGAAACACCATATATTTT. The encoded protein is CASSPQLTGGSGNTIYF.

The table lists this clone with a few counts. The V call is TRBV4-2, the J call TRBJ2-7; D gene unclear. V was pared by 0 bases and J by 3 bases, with 9 bases between. The CDR3 covers 14 residues. Germline CDR1 reads LGHNA; CDR2 reads YNFKEQ. The CDR3 nucleotides read TGTGCCAGCAGCCAAGATCTTGGAAGCTACGAGCAGTACTTC. This sequence encodes CASSQDLGSYEQYF.

J is TRBJ2-1 and V is TRBV5-8; D perhaps matches TRBD1 (6 bases). Looked up from germline, CDR1 is SGHTS and CDR2 is YDEGEE. The CDR3 has 15 amino acids. The V and J ends lost 4 bases and 0 bases respectively, with 11 bases between them. The CDR3 region is CASSIGQSSYNEQFF. The CDR3 DNA sequence: TGTGCCAGCAGCATCGGACAGAGCTCCTACAATGAGCAGTTCTTC. The full variable domain, with the rest looked up from reference TRBV5-8 and TRBJ2-1, is EAGVTQSPTHLIKTRGQQATLRCSPISGHTSVYWYQQALGLGLQFLLWYDEGEERNRGNFPPRFSGRQFPNYSSELNVNALELEDSALYLCASSIGQSSYNEQFFGPGTRLTVL.

The chain employs TRBV28 and TRBJ1-6, with D maybe TRBD1 (5 bases). V was clipped by 6 bases and J by 7 bases, with 19 bases between them. The germline CDR1 and CDR2 sequences are MDHEN and SYDVKM. This CDR3 spans 16 amino acids. The CDR3 nucleotides read TGTGCCAGCAGCCCCTTACAGGTGGCGGAGAATTCACCCCTCCACTTT. Its translation: CASSPLQVAENSPLHF.

The CDR3 nucleotides read TGTGCCAGCACACCACGGACAGGCTATGGCTACACCTTC. Translated, it gives CASTPRTGYGYTF. J is TRBJ1-2 and V is TRBV11-2; 7 bases agree with TRBD1. The trim removed 7 bases at V and 4 bases at J, leaving 6 bases unmatched. Germline V CDR1 and CDR2: SGHAT, FQNNGV. This CDR3 region has 13 residues.

Here the CDR3 reads CASSQGRETYSNQPQHF. The CDR3 nucleotides are TGTGCCAGCTCCCAGGGGCGGGAGACTTATAGCAATCAGCCCCAGCATTTT. V gene TRBV18 combines with J gene TRBJ1-5, with D perhaps matching TRBD1 (6 bases). V was cut by 6 bases and J by 0 bases, with 18 bases left in between. Germline V lookup: CDR1 KGHSH, CDR2 LQKENI. The CDR3 is made up of 17 amino acids. Filled out from reference TRBV18 and TRBJ1-5, the complete variable domain reads NAGVMQNPRHLVRRRGQEARLRCSPMKGHSHVYWYRQLPEEGLKFMVYLQKENIIDESGMPKERFSAEFPKEGPSILRIQQVVRGDSAAYFCASSQGRETYSNQPQHFGDGTRLSIL.

V usage is TRBV4-1 and J usage is TRBJ1-3, with D possibly TRBD1 on 5 matching bases. Per the germline V gene, CDR1 is MGHRA and CDR2 is YSYEKL. The length of the CDR3 is 18 residues. V was clipped by 4 bases and J by 1 base, with 20 bases between them. The CDR3 DNA reads TGCGCCAGCAGCCCAGGTCATTTGGCCGACAGTTCTGGAAACACCATATATTTT. Translation: CASSPGHLADSSGNTIYF.

The chain links TRBV5-1 to TRBJ2-7; D is ambiguous. Germline loops: CDR1 SGHRS, CDR2 YFSETQ. This CDR3 has 14 residues. V lost 0 bases and J 7 bases, leaving 14 bases between the germline ends. The CDR3: CASSLGGEYSEQYF. The DNA for the CDR3 is TGCGCCAGCAGCTTGGGTGGGGAATACTCGGAGCAGTACTTC.

This clone turned up a few times. The chain joins TRBV19 to TRBJ2-1; the D gene is possibly TRBD2 (6 bases). The CDR3 loop spans 13 amino acids. The germline V gene has CDR1 LNHDA and CDR2 SQIVND (reference sequence). Trimming left V 10 bases short and J 2 bases short, with 12 bases between. The DNA of the CDR3 is TGTGCCACCGAAACTAGCACCTACAATGAGCAGTTCTTC. It codes for CATETSTYNEQFF.

This clone was seen more than once but under ten times. The rearrangement links TRBV5-5 to TRBJ1-1, with D unclear. The CDR3 has 15 amino acids. The germline V and J ends were trimmed by 3 bases and 2 bases, with 14 bases remaining between them. Germline V gene data show CDR1 as SGHKS and CDR2 as YYEKEE (reference sequence). The CDR3 DNA reads as TGTGCCAGCAGCTCTCTATCACAAGTAAACACTGAAGCTTTCTTT. Translating it yields CASSSLSQVNTEAFF.

This clone is labeled as medium-sized. The rearrangement links TRBV15 to TRBJ2-7, with TRBD2 matching over 9 bases. Trimming at V came to 1 base and at J to 0 bases, leaving 7 bases not matched to a gene. The CDR3 has 17 residues. The germline CDR1 and CDR2 sequences are LNHNV and YYDKDF (reference sequence). In nucleotides, the CDR3 is TGTGCCACCAGCAGAGCAACCTTAGCGGGGGACTCCTACGAGCAGTACTTC. Translation gives CATSRATLAGDSYEQYF.

CDR3 nucleotides: TGTGCCAGCAGCTCAGGGGTCGAGCAGTACTTC. This codes for CASSSGVEQYF. The chain couples TRBV5-6 to TRBJ2-7; the D gene is possibly TRBD1 (6 bases). Germline assignment: CDR1 SGHDT and CDR2 YYEEEE. Deletions cut 3 bases from V and 6 bases from J, with 7 bases between. This CDR3 contains 11 residues.

The V call is TRBV29-1, the J call TRBJ2-5, with D perhaps matching TRBD1 (6 bases). This CDR3 region has 15 residues. The V end lost 0 bases, the J end lost 3 bases, and 14 bases lay between the germline ends. Per the germline V gene, CDR1 is SQVTM and CDR2 is ANQGSEA. The CDR3 region has the DNA TGCAGCGTTGAAGATCTTAATGAGGGGGAAGAGACCCAGTACTTC. Translating gives CSVEDLNEGEETQYF.

This chain uses TRBV28 with TRBJ1-1; D is possibly TRBD1 (6 bases). Deletions cut 6 bases from V and 6 bases from J, with 17 bases between. Germline CDR1 reads MDHEN; CDR2 reads SYDVKM. The CDR3 has 14 amino acids. CDR3 region: CASSYPTGRAEAFF. DNA of the CDR3: TGTGCCAGCAGCTATCCCACAGGGAGAGCTGAAGCTTTCTTT.

Only a few counts were recorded for this clone. The chain uses TRBV10-1 and TRBJ2-7, with 9 bases that match TRBD2. Trimming took 9 bases from V and 1 from J; bases not matched to a gene: 4. The CDR3 has 13 residues. Per the germline V gene, CDR1 is WNHNN and CDR2 is SYGVQD (reference sequence). The CDR3, as DNA: TGCGCCAGTAGCGGGAGTGGGTCCTACGAGCAGTACTTC. Its translation is CASSGSGSYEQYF.